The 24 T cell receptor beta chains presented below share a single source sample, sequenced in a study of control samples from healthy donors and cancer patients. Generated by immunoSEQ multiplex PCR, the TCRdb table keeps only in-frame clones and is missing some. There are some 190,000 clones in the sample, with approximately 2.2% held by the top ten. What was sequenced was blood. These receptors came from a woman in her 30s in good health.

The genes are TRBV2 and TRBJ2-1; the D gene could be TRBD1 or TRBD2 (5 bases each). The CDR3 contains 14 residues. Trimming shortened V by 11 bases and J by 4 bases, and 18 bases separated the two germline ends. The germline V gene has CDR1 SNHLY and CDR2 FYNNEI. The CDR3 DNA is TGTGCCTTCCCAGCGAGGGGCACGTACAATGAGCAGTTCTTC. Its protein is CAFPARGTYNEQFF.

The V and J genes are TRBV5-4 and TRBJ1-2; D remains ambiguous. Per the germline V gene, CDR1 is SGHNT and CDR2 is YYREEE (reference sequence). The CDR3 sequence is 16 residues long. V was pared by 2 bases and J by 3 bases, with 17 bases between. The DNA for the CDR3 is TGTGCCAGCAGCTTTGTTCACCCAGGTAGGGACTATGGCTACACCTTC. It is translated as CASSFVHPGRDYGYTF.

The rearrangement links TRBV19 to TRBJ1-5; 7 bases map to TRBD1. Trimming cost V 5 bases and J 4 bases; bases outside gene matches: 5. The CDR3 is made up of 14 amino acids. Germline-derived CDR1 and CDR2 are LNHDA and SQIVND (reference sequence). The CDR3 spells CASSDGQVNQPQHF. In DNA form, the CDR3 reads TGTGCCAGTAGTGATGGACAGGTTAATCAGCCCCAGCATTTT. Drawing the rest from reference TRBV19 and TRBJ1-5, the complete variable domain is DGGITQSPKYLFRKEGQNVTLSCEQNLNHDAMYWYRQDPGQGLRLIYYSQIVNDFQKGDIAEGYSVSREKKESFPLTVTSAQKNPTAFYLCASSDGQVNQPQHFGDGTRLSIL.

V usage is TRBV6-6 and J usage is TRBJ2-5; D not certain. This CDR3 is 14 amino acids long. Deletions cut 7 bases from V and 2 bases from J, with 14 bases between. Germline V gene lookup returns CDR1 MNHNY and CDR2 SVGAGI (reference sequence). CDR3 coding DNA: TGTGCCAGCACTCCGGCGTGGCTACAAGAGACCCAGTACTTC. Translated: CASTPAWLQETQYF.

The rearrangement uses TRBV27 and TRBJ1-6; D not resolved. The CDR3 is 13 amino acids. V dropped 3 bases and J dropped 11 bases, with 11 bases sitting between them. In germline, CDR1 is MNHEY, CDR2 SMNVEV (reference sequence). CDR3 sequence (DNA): TGTGCCAGCAGTTTTGGAGCCAGTCCACCCCTCCACTTT. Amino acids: CASSFGASPPLHF.

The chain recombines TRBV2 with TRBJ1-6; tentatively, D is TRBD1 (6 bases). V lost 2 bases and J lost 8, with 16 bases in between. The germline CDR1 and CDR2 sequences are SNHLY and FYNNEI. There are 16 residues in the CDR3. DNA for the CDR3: TGTGCCAGCAGTGAACAGGGGCAACGAAACGATTCACCCCTCCACTTT. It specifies CASSEQGQRNDSPLHF. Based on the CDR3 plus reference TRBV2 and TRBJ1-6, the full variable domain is EPEVTQTPSHQVTQMGQEVILRCVPISNHLYFYWYRQILGQKVEFLVSFYNNEISEKSEIFDDQFSVERPDGSNFTLKIRSTKLEDSAMYFCASSEQGQRNDSPLHFGNGTRLTVT.

The CDR3 protein is CAFSNIQGVGNTIYF. CDR3 in DNA: TGTGCCTTTTCAAATATACAGGGTGTAGGAAACACCATATATTTT. The J gene is TRBJ1-3, the V gene TRBV30; D is possibly TRBD1 (6 bases). From germline, CDR1 is GTSNPN and CDR2 SVGIG (reference sequence). The length of the CDR3 is 15 residues. The V end was cut by 7 bases, the J end by 4 bases, with 20 bases between.

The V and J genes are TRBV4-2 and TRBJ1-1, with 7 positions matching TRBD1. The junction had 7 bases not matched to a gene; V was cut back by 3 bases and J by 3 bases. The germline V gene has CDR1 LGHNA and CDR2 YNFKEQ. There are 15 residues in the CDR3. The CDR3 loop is CASSQSDRADTEAFF. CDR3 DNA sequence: TGTGCCAGCAGCCAGTCCGACAGGGCCGACACTGAAGCTTTCTTT.

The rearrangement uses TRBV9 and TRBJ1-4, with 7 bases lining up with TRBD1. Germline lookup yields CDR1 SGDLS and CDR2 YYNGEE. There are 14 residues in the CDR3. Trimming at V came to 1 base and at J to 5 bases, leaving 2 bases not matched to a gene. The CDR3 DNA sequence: TGTGCCAGCAGCGTATCACAGGGGAATGAAAAACTGTTTTTT. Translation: CASSVSQGNEKLFF.

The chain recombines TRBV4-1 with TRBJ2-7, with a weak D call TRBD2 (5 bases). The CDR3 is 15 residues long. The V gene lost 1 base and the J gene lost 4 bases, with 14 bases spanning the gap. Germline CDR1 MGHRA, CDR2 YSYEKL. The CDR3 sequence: CASSQARSSGYEQYF. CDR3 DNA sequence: TGCGCCAGCAGCCAAGCGCGCTCTTCGGGGTACGAGCAGTACTTC.

The CDR3 DNA sequence: TGTGCCAGCAGTCTTACAGGGTCTATTGGAGGTTCACCCCTCCACTTT. Amino acid sequence: CASSLTGSIGGSPLHF. The rearrangement uses TRBV7-2 and TRBJ1-6; possible D gene TRBD1, 6 bases. Germline V CDR1 and CDR2: SGHTA, FQGNSA. The V gene lost 6 bases and the J gene lost 9 bases, with 21 bases spanning the gap. The CDR3 loop spans 16 amino acids.

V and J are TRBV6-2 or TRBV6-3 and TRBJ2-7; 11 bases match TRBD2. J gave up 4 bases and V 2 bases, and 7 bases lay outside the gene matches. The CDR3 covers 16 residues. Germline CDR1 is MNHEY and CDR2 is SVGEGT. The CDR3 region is CASSYASSGGRYEQYF. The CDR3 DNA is TGTGCCAGCAGTTACGCGTCTAGCGGGGGGAGATACGAGCAGTACTTC.

This CDR3 reads CASSDGTQYF. CDR3 bases: TGTGCCAGCAGCGACGGTACGCAGTATTTT. The chain employs TRBV28 and TRBJ2-3, with D unclear. Germline loops: CDR1 MDHEN, CDR2 SYDVKM. V shed 6 bases and J shed 8 bases, with 6 bases lying between them. The CDR3 runs 10 residues.

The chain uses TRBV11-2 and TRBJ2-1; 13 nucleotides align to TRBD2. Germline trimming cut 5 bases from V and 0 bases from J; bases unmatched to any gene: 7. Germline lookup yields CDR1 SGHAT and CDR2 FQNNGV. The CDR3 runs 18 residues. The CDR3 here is CASSPGTSGADSYNEQFF. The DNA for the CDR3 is TGTGCCAGCAGCCCTGGGACTAGCGGGGCTGACTCCTACAATGAGCAGTTCTTC. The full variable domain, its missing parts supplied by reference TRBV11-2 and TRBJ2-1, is EAGVAQSPRYKIIEKRQSVAFWCNPISGHATLYWYQQILGQGPKLLIQFQNNGVVDDSQLPKDRFSAERLKGVDSTLKIQPAKLEDSAVYLCASSPGTSGADSYNEQFFGPGTRLTVL.

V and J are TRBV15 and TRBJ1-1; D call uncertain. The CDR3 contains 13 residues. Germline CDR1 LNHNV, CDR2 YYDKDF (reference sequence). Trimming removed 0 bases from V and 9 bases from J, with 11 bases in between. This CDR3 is CATSRDRVSQAFF. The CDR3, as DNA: TGTGCCACCAGCAGAGATAGGGTCAGCCAAGCTTTCTTT.

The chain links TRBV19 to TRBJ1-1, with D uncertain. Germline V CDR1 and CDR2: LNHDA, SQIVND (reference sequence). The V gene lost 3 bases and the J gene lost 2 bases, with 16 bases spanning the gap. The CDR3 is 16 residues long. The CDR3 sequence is CASSISSSHPNTEAFF. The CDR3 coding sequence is TGTGCCAGTAGTATCTCTTCGTCACATCCTAACACTGAAGCTTTCTTT.

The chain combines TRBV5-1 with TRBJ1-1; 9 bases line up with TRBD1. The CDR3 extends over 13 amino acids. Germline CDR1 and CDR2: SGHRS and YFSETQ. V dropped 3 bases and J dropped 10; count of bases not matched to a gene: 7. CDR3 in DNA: TGCGCCAGCAGCTCTGCGGGACAGGGTGTAGCTTTCTTT. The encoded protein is CASSSAGQGVAFF.

The CDR3 reads CASSLTTGRGNEQFF. The CDR3 DNA is TGTGCCAGCAGCTTAACGACAGGTCGTGGCAATGAGCAGTTCTTC. The J gene is TRBJ2-1, the V gene TRBV7-9; weak D call: TRBD1 (6 bases). V lost 2 bases and J lost 6, with 14 bases in between. Germline CDR1 SEHNR, CDR2 FQNEAQ (reference sequence). The CDR3 consists of 15 residues.

CDR3 residues: CASSDSSGGGTDTQYF. CDR3 in DNA: TGTGCCAGCAGTGACTCTAGCGGGGGGGGCACAGATACGCAGTATTTT. The V gene is TRBV6-4, the J gene TRBJ2-3, with 11 bases that match TRBD2. This CDR3 region has 16 residues. Germline V gives CDR1 MRHNA, CDR2 SNTAGT. Trimming took 0 bases from V and 1 from J; bases not matched to a gene: 0.

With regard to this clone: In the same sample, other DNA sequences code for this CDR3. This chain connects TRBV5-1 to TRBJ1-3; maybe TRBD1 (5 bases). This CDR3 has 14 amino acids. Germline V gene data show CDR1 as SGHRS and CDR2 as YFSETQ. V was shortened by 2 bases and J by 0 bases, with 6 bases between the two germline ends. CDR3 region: CASSLDSSGNTIYF. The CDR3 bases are TGCGCCAGCAGCTTAGACAGCTCTGGAAACACCATATATTTT.

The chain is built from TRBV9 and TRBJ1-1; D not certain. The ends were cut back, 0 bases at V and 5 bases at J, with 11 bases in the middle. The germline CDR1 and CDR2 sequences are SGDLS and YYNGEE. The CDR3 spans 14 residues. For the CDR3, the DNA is TGTGCCAGCAGCGTAGGTTGGGCGGTGACTGAAGCTTTCTTT. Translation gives CASSVGWAVTEAFF.

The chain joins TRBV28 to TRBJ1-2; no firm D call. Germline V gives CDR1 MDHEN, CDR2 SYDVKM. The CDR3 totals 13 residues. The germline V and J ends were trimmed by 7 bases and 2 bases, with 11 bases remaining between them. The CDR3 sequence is CASMAGVNYGYTF. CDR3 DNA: TGTGCCAGCATGGCAGGTGTGAACTATGGCTACACCTTC.

DNA of the CDR3: TGCAGCGTTGAGATTCCGGGGAGGGGACGCTACGAGCAGTACTTC. It yields the protein CSVEIPGRGRYEQYF. The rearrangement uses TRBV29-1 and TRBJ2-7; 7 nucleotides agree with TRBD2. Trimming took 3 bases from V and 3 from J; bases not matched to a gene: 11. CDR1 is SQVTM, CDR2 ANQGSEA, per germline. The CDR3 spans 15 residues.

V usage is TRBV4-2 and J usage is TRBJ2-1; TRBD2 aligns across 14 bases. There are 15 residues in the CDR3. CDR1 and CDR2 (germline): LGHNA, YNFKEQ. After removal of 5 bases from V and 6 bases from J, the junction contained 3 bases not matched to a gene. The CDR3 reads CASSGGTSGGNEQFF. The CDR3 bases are TGTGCCAGCAGCGGAGGGACTAGCGGGGGCAATGAGCAGTTCTTC.